Shown below are 15 T cell receptor beta chains from a single sample sequenced in a study of response to subunit inactivated influenza vaccine. In TCRdb, the RT-PCR reads were re-called with MiXCR into one record per CDR3 protein. The sample has over 800,000 distinct CDR3 sequences; roughly 20% are singletons. Source: PBMCs from blood, taken more than 4 days after vaccination. These receptor sequences come from a man between 45 and 60 years old who received an inactivated influenza vaccine.

This clonotype was seen a few times. The V call is TRBV20-1, the J call TRBJ2-3; TRBD2 aligns across 16 bases. The V gene end was trimmed by 0 bases and the J gene end by 8 bases; junction bases not matched to a gene: 5. The CDR3 runs 16 residues. CDR1 is DFQATT, CDR2 SNEGSKA, per germline (reference sequence). The CDR3 loop reads CSAREGTSGRDVTQYF. The CDR3 DNA follows: TGCAGTGCTAGAGAAGGGACTAGCGGGAGGGATGTTACGCAGTATTTT.

This chain connects TRBV20-1 to TRBJ2-7, with 10 bases fitting TRBD2. Losses at the gene ends were 0 bases for V and 3 bases for J; bases not matched to a gene: 11. CDR3 size: 17 residues. In germline, CDR1 is DFQATT, CDR2 SNEGSKA (reference sequence). The CDR3 DNA reads TGCAGTGCTAGAGAGTGGCAGGTAGCGGGAGGAATCTACGAGCAGTACTTC. This translates into CSAREWQVAGGIYEQYF.

A few counts support this clonotype. The chain recombines TRBV20-1 with TRBJ2-3; no clear D. CDR1 DFQATT and CDR2 SNEGSKA come from the germline V gene (reference sequence). Trimming removed 5 bases at V and 2 bases at J, with 17 bases between. This CDR3 region has 15 residues. The CDR3 reads CSADNPGGPTDTQYF. For the CDR3, the DNA is TGCAGTGCTGATAACCCGGGTGGACCCACAGATACGCAGTATTTT.

This clonotype was seen only a few times. This chain uses TRBV12-3 or TRBV12-4 with TRBJ2-6, with D hard to call. Trimming pared 8 bases from V and 4 bases from J, leaving 15 bases between. This CDR3 spans 15 amino acids. CDR3 protein: CASSYGSLGANVLTF. The CDR3 DNA reads TGTGCCAGCTCTTACGGGTCTCTCGGGGCCAACGTCCTGACTTTC.

The rearrangement joins TRBV5-1 to TRBJ2-5; 10 bases map to TRBD1. Germline loops: CDR1 SGHRS, CDR2 YFSETQ. J lost 4 bases, V lost 2 bases, and 5 bases had no gene match. CDR3 length equals 15 residues. CDR3 DNA: TGCGCCAGCAGCTTACTCGGACAGGGGGGAGAGACCCAGTACTTC. This sequence encodes CASSLLGQGGETQYF.

This clonotype was found many times. V usage is TRBV7-2 and J usage is TRBJ2-7; 9 bases match TRBD1. This CDR3 contains 14 residues. From germline, CDR1 is SGHTA and CDR2 FQGNSA. After removal of 5 bases from V and 0 bases from J, the junction contained 2 bases not matched to a gene. CDR3 loop: CASSKTGGSYEQYF. Written as DNA, the CDR3 is TGTGCCAGCAGCAAGACAGGGGGCTCCTACGAGCAGTACTTC.

This clonotype was observed a few times. This chain connects TRBV6-1 to TRBJ1-5; D possibly corresponds to TRBD1 (5 bases). This CDR3 contains 14 residues. Germline V gives CDR1 MNHNS, CDR2 SASEGT. V shed 6 bases and J shed 2 bases, with 11 bases lying between them. In DNA, the CDR3 is TGTGCCAGCAGAGGGGCTTGGGGCAATCAGCCCCAGCATTTT. The encoded protein is CASRGAWGNQPQHF.

This clonotype showed up just a few times. V is TRBV10-3 and J is TRBJ2-4; possible D gene TRBD1, 6 bases. The CDR3 runs 14 residues. V lost 3 bases and J lost 8, with 14 bases in between. Germline CDR1 reads ENHRY; CDR2 reads SYGVKD. In DNA, the CDR3 is TGTGCCATCAGTGATCCAGGGGCTTGGGACATTCAGTACTTC. This gives the protein CAISDPGAWDIQYF.

CDR3 region: CASSYKTGSNTEAFF. CDR3 DNA sequence: TGCGCCAGCAGCTACAAGACAGGGTCGAACACTGAAGCTTTCTTT. The V call is TRBV5-1, the J call TRBJ1-1, with TRBD1 matching 7 bases. J lost 1 base, V lost 3 bases, and 6 bases had no gene match. Germline V lookup: CDR1 SGHRS, CDR2 YFSETQ. The CDR3 contains 15 residues.

Only a few counts were recorded for this clonotype. The V and J genes are TRBV24-1 and TRBJ1-5; the D is unclear. The germline V gene encodes CDR1 KGHDR and CDR2 SFDVKD. The CDR3 contains 14 residues. V was cut by 2 bases and J by 5 bases, with 9 bases left in between. DNA of the CDR3: TGTGCCACCAGTGATTCTTCGTTCGATCAGCCCCAGCATTTT. This gives the protein CATSDSSFDQPQHF.

V is TRBV10-3 and J is TRBJ1-3; maybe TRBD1 (6 bases). Trimming cost V 3 bases and J 2 bases, with 8 bases left between them. CDR3 size: 14 residues. Per the germline V gene, CDR1 is ENHRY and CDR2 is SYGVKD. CDR3 DNA: TGTGCCATCAGTGAACAGGGAACTGGAAACACCATATATTTT. As protein: CAISEQGTGNTIYF.

This clonotype came up once. The rearrangement links TRBV3-1 to TRBJ2-2, with 8 bases lining up with TRBD2. The CDR3 spans 16 residues. Germline values: CDR1 LGHDT, CDR2 YNNKEL (reference sequence). V shed 1 base and J 7 bases; nucleotides not matched to a gene: 8. The chain's CDR3 is CASSQAGTSGSGELFF. CDR3 nucleotide sequence: TGTGCCAGCAGCCAAGCCGGGACTAGTGGGAGCGGGGAGCTGTTTTTT.

DNA of the CDR3: TGTGCCAGCAGCCAAGATCGATGGTCTCGCACTGAAGCTTTCTTT. It encodes CASSQDRWSRTEAFF. The chain combines TRBV3-1 with TRBJ1-1; D ambiguous. Trimming took off 0 bases at V and 4 bases at J, with 12 bases between the two ends. Germline V gives CDR1 LGHDT, CDR2 YNNKEL (reference sequence). The CDR3 consists of 15 residues. Filled out from reference TRBV3-1 and TRBJ1-1, the complete variable domain reads DTAVSQTPKYLVTQMGNDKSIKCEQNLGHDTMYWYKQDSKKFLKIMFSYNNKELIINETVPNRFSPKSPDKAHLNLHINSLELGDSAVYFCASSQDRWSRTEAFFGQGTRLTVV.

The chain recombines TRBV6-2 or TRBV6-3 with TRBJ2-7; TRBD1 aligns across 8 bases. In germline, CDR1 is MNHEY, CDR2 SVGEGT. The V gene end was trimmed by 5 bases and the J gene end by 0 bases; junction bases not matched to a gene: 6. This CDR3 has 15 amino acids. CDR3 residues: CASSEGQANSYEQYF. The DNA of the CDR3 is TGTGCCAGCAGTGAGGGACAGGCTAACTCCTACGAGCAGTACTTC.

The chain carries TRBV7-2 and TRBJ1-2; no clear D gene. Trimming stripped 0 bases from V and 5 bases from J, with 10 bases between. Germline CDR1 is SGHTA and CDR2 is FQGNSA. The CDR3 has 14 residues. Here the CDR3 DNA reads TGTGCCAGCAGCTTAGCAGGCTCCCTGTATGGCTACACCTTC. It encodes CASSLAGSLYGYTF.